This T cell receptor (beta chain) was recovered during a study of identical twins (dated by TCRdb to 2016 to 2017). Background on the whole study: To test whether fetal clonotypes persist, the study used deep sequencing on TCR alpha and beta repertoires from monozygotic twins, unrelated adults of various ages, and cord blood. To rule out contamination, replicate twin experiments were performed at different times with different library preparation protocols. Broader findings and caveats from the paper: The excess sharing between twins in beta out-of-frame sequences was weaker because fewer shared sequences reduced the signal-to-noise ratio. Compared with coincidental sharing between unrelated individuals, an excess of low generation-probability sequences was observed among out-of-frame TCR alpha sequences shared between twins. Because the same donors could not be followed over many years, conclusions were based on cross-sectional statistical analysis. Recombination models systematically underestimated out-of-frame TCR alpha sharing in monozygotic twins but agreed with sharing between unrelated individuals. Fewer insertions were carried by abundant cord blood beta clonotypes; a weaker similar trend was observed in young adult naive repertoires, while no such trend was observed in memory repertoires. Invariant T cells such as MAIT and iNKT could partly confound zero-insertion analyses, though diverse VJ usage argued against this for most clonotypes.

Every donor was a healthy Caucasian. The twin cohort comprised three pairs of female monozygotic twins, all aged roughly 18 to 30 years. The RNA used for TCR libraries was isolated from peripheral blood mononuclear cells. Libraries were made using 5' RACE. Instrument on record: Illumina HiSeq 2000. A universal primer binding site was introduced by template switching, and a unique molecular identifier was present in the final cDNA, enabling accurate counting of TCR cDNA molecules. Specific primers in the conserved constant-segment region were used to synthesize first-strand cDNA for TCR alpha and beta chains. To control for contamination, each cDNA library was double barcoded with a SMART-Mk sample barcode plus Illumina barcodes. TruSeq adapter sequences and Illumina sample barcodes were added in two successive PCR steps. The Illumina HiSeq platform was used with custom primers to sequence TCR alpha and beta cDNA libraries. The authors' analysis ran thus. Raw reads were processed with MiGEC to extract unique molecular identifiers, and MiXCR was used to determine CDR3 positions. Recombination models were inferred per individual with the repgenHMM and IGoR tools using an EM algorithm. The tcR package in R was used for shared clonotype analysis, with sharing normalized by the product of cloneset sizes. To study raw recombination free of thymic and clonal selection effects, out-of-frame nonproductive sequences were analyzed. The public reads were reanalyzed by TCRdb: fastp trimming at Q25, MiXCR alignment, in-frame beta chains only. All rows with the same CDR3 protein become a single entry with the most common DNA and genes. For this entry, the V and J calls and clone size follow TCRdb and not the study's own pipeline. The sample profile shows approximately 620,000 distinct CDR3 sequences; about 9.4% of them were found once. The ten largest clones capture around 0.98% of the sample.

V is cut back by 6 bases and J by 6 bases, with 5 bases in the junction unmatched. The CDR3, cysteine through phenylalanine, is 13 amino acids long. Only the CDR3 portion is preserved as DNA: 39 bases, with reading frame beginning at the first base. This clonotype was observed at least ten times. Its recognized antigen is unknown. No qualities accompany the bases; no much larger clone lies one base away. Another study also made use of these data, one on yellow fever vaccine responses in identical twins. The second investigation adds: According to the authors, in identical twins the way T cells responded to vaccination appeared partly convergent and partly personalized. In the study, vaccine-responding T cell clones were precisely tracked in identical twins.

The sample comprised PBMCs. The source of this sequence is a woman between 18 and 30 years old in good health. The rearrangement joined TRBV12-3 or TRBV12-4 to TRBJ1-5; 7 central bases correspond to TRBD1. The sequenced DNA: TGTGCCAGCAGCCAACAGGGGCGTCAGCCCCAGCATTTT. The translation is CASSQQGRQPQHF.